Listed here are 5 T cell receptor beta chains from one sample, sequenced in a study of OX40 agonist ivuxolimab in advanced cancers. This table comes from immunoSEQ multiplex PCR, and its TCRdb copy is limited to in-frame clones, with some not included. The sample carries tens of thousands of clones, more than 70% recorded once. The starting material was CD4+ or CD8+ T cells sorted from blood, obtained in a trial of the OX40 agonist ivuxolimab. Receptors were obtained from an adult with an advanced solid tumor such as melanoma, head and neck, liver or kidney cancer.

The chain uses TRBV6-1 and TRBJ1-2, with D possibly being TRBD1 (5 bases). V dropped 3 bases and J dropped 4 bases, with 15 bases sitting between them. Germline V lookup: CDR1 MNHNS, CDR2 SASEGT. The CDR3 extends over 15 amino acids. CDR3 DNA: TGTGCCAGCAGTGACTACGCAGGGAGAACCTATGGCTACACCTTC. Translating gives CASSDYAGRTYGYTF.

This clone has only one observation. This rearrangement joins TRBV28 to TRBJ2-1; D is ambiguous. The germline V gene encodes CDR1 MDHEN and CDR2 SYDVKM. Trimming cost V 2 bases and J 9 bases, with 2 bases left between them. This CDR3 region has 10 residues. The CDR3 sequence is CASSLGEQFF. The CDR3 nucleotides are TGTGCCAGCAGTTTAGGTGAGCAGTTCTTC.

CDR3 in amino acids: CASSQGAALNEQFF. CDR3 coding DNA: TGTGCCAGCAGCCAAGGGGCGGCCCTCAATGAGCAGTTCTTC. V usage is TRBV14 and J usage is TRBJ2-1; D gene ambiguous. CDR3 size: 14 residues. V was shortened by 1 base and J by 6 bases, with 10 bases between the two germline ends. The germline V gene encodes CDR1 SGHDN and CDR2 FVKESK.

The V and J genes are TRBV27 and TRBJ1-1; the D gene is possibly TRBD1 (5 bases). The CDR3 sequence is 15 residues long. Trimming stripped 5 bases from V and 6 bases from J, with 19 bases between. Germline loops: CDR1 MNHEY, CDR2 SMNVEV (reference sequence). The CDR3 reads CASSELMGQASEAFF. The CDR3 DNA follows: TGTGCCAGCAGTGAGTTGATGGGGCAGGCCTCTGAAGCTTTCTTT.

The genes are TRBV30 and TRBJ1-1; a possible D gene is TRBD1 (5 bases). Per the germline V gene, CDR1 is GTSNPN and CDR2 is SVGIG (reference sequence). The V end lost 3 bases, the J end lost 4 bases, and 18 bases lay between the germline ends. CDR3 length: 15 residues. For the CDR3, the DNA is TGTGCCTGGAGCTTTACAGGTCAGCCTACCACTGAAGCTTTCTTT. Translated, it gives CAWSFTGQPTTEAFF.